These 30 T cell receptor beta chains originate from one sample sequenced in a study of vaccination effects on CD4 cells after COVID-19. Cells that had been cultured for 10 days were the source of isolated CD4+ T cells. Either the mRNA-1273 or the BNT162b2 vaccine was given to participants as two doses. The antigens of these receptors remain unknown. TCRdb's table, derived via immunoSEQ multiplex PCR, lists solely in-frame clones and lacks some. The repertoire includes around 47,000 clones, approximately 72% of them detected once, and roughly a tenth sits in the top ten. Sequencing used CD4+ T cells from PBMCs cultured without peptide, obtained after COVID-19 vaccination. The receptors were sampled from a human donor who received a COVID-19 vaccine.

V and J are TRBV5-8 and TRBJ2-3; 8 nucleotides agree with TRBD2. CDR3 length equals 13 residues. The V segment lost 8 bases and the J segment 8 bases; nucleotides outside the gene matches: 10. Germline loops: CDR1 SGHTS, CDR2 YDEGEE. In DNA form, the CDR3 reads TGTGCCAGGGCGCCCCGGGAGGGTAGTACGCAGTATTTT. As protein: CARAPREGSTQYF.

J is TRBJ1-2 and V is TRBV5-1; D uncertain. CDR3 length: 12 residues. V was pared by 3 bases and J by 10 bases, with 13 bases between. The germline V gene encodes CDR1 SGHRS and CDR2 YFSETQ. The chain's CDR3 is CASSSEQLIYTF. The CDR3 region has the DNA TGCGCCAGCAGCTCCGAGCAGTTAATCTACACCTTC.

This clone was counted between two and nine times. This sequence joins TRBV5-1 and TRBJ1-2, with TRBD1 identical over 8 bases. The CDR3 consists of 13 residues. Germline CDR1 SGHRS, CDR2 YFSETQ. V lost 3 bases, J lost 6 bases, and 4 bases stayed unmatched. CDR3 sequence reads: CASSSGQENGYTF. The CDR3 DNA is TGCGCCAGCAGCTCGGGACAGGAAAATGGCTACACCTTC.

This chain uses TRBV11-2 with TRBJ2-7; 9 bases map to TRBD1. V lost 5 bases to trimming and J lost 7 bases; unmatched junction nucleotides: 6. This CDR3 region has 13 residues. CDR1 is SGHAT and CDR2 is FQNNGV in the germline V gene. CDR3 bases: TGTGCCAGCAGCCGGGACAGGGTAAGGGAGCAGTACTTC. Its protein is CASSRDRVREQYF.

DNA of the CDR3: TGTGCCAGCTCAACACAGGGGAACACTGAAGCTTTCTTT. Residues: CASSTQGNTEAFF. This chain links TRBV18 with TRBJ1-1; tentative D call: TRBD1 (6 bases). CDR3 length: 13 amino acids. Germline loops: CDR1 KGHSH, CDR2 LQKENI. Trimming removed 5 bases at V and 1 base at J, with 8 bases between.

V gene TRBV5-8 combines with J gene TRBJ2-1, with D possibly being TRBD2 (5 bases). The CDR3 contains 12 residues. The germline V gene encodes CDR1 SGHTS and CDR2 YDEGEE. Between the trimmed V and J ends, which lost 5 bases and 14 bases, there was a span of 17 bases. Written as DNA, the CDR3 is TGTGCCAGCAGTCTACTGGACCGAGCGGAGTTCTTC. Translation: CASSLLDRAEFF.

This clone was counted once. J is TRBJ2-3 and V is TRBV18; 9 bases fit TRBD2. This CDR3 has 17 amino acids. The germline V gene has CDR1 KGHSH and CDR2 LQKENI. V was pared by 2 bases and J by 4 bases, with 10 bases of the junction left unmatched. Here the CDR3 reads CASSPGLGGRVADTQYF. The CDR3 DNA is TGTGCCAGCTCACCAGGGCTCGGCGGGAGGGTCGCAGATACGCAGTATTTT. The full variable domain, its missing parts supplied by reference TRBV18 and TRBJ2-3, is NAGVMQNPRHLVRRRGQEARLRCSPMKGHSHVYWYRQLPEEGLKFMVYLQKENIIDESGMPKERFSAEFPKEGPSILRIQQVVRGDSAAYFCASSPGLGGRVADTQYFGPGTRLTVL.

The rearrangement joins TRBV7-9 to TRBJ2-1; D ambiguous. V was pared by 3 bases and J by 6 bases, with 9 bases between. This CDR3 spans 13 amino acids. Germline V gives CDR1 SEHNR, CDR2 FQNEAQ (reference sequence). CDR3 protein: CASSFARTNEQFF. The DNA for the CDR3 is TGTGCCAGCAGCTTCGCCAGGACCAATGAGCAGTTCTTC. The entire variable domain, with the rest obtained from reference TRBV7-9 and TRBJ2-1, is as follows: DTGVSQNPRHKITKRGQNVTFRCDPISEHNRLYWYRQTLGQGPEFLTYFQNEAQLEKSRLLSDRFSAERPKGSFSTLEIQRTEQGDSAMYLCASSFARTNEQFFGPGTRLTVL.

This rearrangement joins TRBV27 to TRBJ2-7, with 10 bases that match TRBD2. The CDR3 is 15 amino acids. The ends lost 9 bases at V and 2 bases at J; junction bases unmatched: 10. Germline V gene lookup returns CDR1 MNHEY and CDR2 SMNVEV (reference sequence). As DNA, the CDR3 is TGTGCCAGTAGTCATAAGCGGGGGGGAACCTACGAGCAGTACTTC. This sequence encodes CASSHKRGGTYEQYF.

This clone was found a few times. The J gene is TRBJ1-2, the V gene TRBV30; possibly TRBD1 for D (5 bases). V was shortened by 0 bases and J by 7 bases, with 12 bases between the two germline ends. This CDR3 contains 13 residues. CDR1 is GTSNPN, CDR2 SVGIG, per germline (reference sequence). CDR3 region: CAWSVRLRGGYTF. The CDR3 nucleotides read TGTGCCTGGAGTGTACGTCTTAGGGGTGGCTACACCTTC.

This clone was seen a few times. V gene TRBV13 combines with J gene TRBJ2-2; 11 bases are a match to TRBD2. Germline CDR1 is PRHDT and CDR2 is FYEKMQ (reference sequence). The CDR3 totals 17 residues. V gave up 3 bases and J gave up 2 bases; unmatched junction bases: 5. The CDR3 spells CASSFATSGANTGELFF. In nucleotides, the CDR3 is TGTGCCAGCAGCTTCGCGACTAGCGGGGCAAACACCGGGGAGCTGTTTTTT. The whole variable domain, remainder taken from reference TRBV13 and TRBJ2-2, is AAGVIQSPRHLIKEKRETATLKCYPIPRHDTVYWYQQGPGQDPQFLISFYEKMQSDKGSIPDRFSAQQFSDYHSELNMSSLELGDSALYFCASSFATSGANTGELFFGEGSRLTVL.

The chain uses TRBV27 and TRBJ2-1; 9 bases are a match to TRBD1. CDR3 length: 15 amino acids. The germline CDR1 and CDR2 sequences are MNHEY and SMNVEV (reference sequence). V shed 3 bases and J 8 bases; nucleotides not matched to a gene: 8. In nucleotides, the CDR3 is TGTGCCAGCAGTTTCTCCCGGACAGGGGTTTATGAGCAGTTCTTC. This translates into CASSFSRTGVYEQFF.

This clone was counted only a few times. The rearrangement joins TRBV2 to TRBJ1-5, with no clear D. There are 13 residues in the CDR3. Looked up from germline, CDR1 is SNHLY and CDR2 is FYNNEI. Between the trimmed V and J ends, which lost 3 bases and 4 bases, there was a span of 7 bases. This CDR3 is CASSDEGNQPQHF. The DNA of the CDR3 is TGTGCCAGCAGTGACGAAGGGAATCAGCCCCAGCATTTT.

This clone was seen more than once but under ten times. The chain links TRBV2 to TRBJ1-1; 7 bases map to TRBD1. Germline values: CDR1 SNHLY, CDR2 FYNNEI. The CDR3 is 14 amino acids. Trimming removed 6 bases from V and 4 bases from J; junction bases left unmatched: 8. CDR3 coding DNA: TGTGCCAGCAGACAACAACAGGGGAGCACTGAAGCTTTCTTT. It yields the protein CASRQQQGSTEAFF.

This rearrangement joins TRBV6-5 to TRBJ2-1; 7 bases line up with TRBD2. CDR1 is MNHEY and CDR2 is SVGAGI in the germline V gene. Trimming cost V 0 bases and J 8 bases; bases outside gene matches: 4. This CDR3 spans 14 amino acids. The CDR3 DNA follows: TGTGCCAGCAGTTACTCCCTAGCGGACGATGAGCAGTTCTTC. It yields the protein CASSYSLADDEQFF.

V is TRBV19 and J is TRBJ1-1; a possible D gene is TRBD1 (5 bases). Trimming removed 7 bases from V and 10 bases from J, with 22 bases in between. Germline CDR1 is LNHDA and CDR2 is SQIVND (reference sequence). The CDR3 has 14 amino acids. In DNA, the CDR3 is TGTGCCAGTACAGAATTAGGGCTCAGCCAGGGAGCTTTCTTT. This gives the protein CASTELGLSQGAFF.

The chain combines TRBV11-3 with TRBJ2-1; D is uncertain. From germline, CDR1 is SGHNT and CDR2 YENEEA. The CDR3 has 13 amino acids. Trimming left V 2 bases short and J 4 bases short, with 6 bases between. CDR3 sequence: CASSLMGYNEQFF. Here the CDR3 DNA reads TGTGCCAGCAGCTTAATGGGATACAATGAGCAGTTCTTC.

The chain carries TRBV25-1 and TRBJ2-5; TRBD2 aligns across 8 bases. This CDR3 contains 16 residues. J gave up 5 bases and V 6 bases, and 14 bases lay outside the gene matches. Germline V gene sequence: CDR1 MGHDK, CDR2 SYGVNS. CDR3 nucleotides: TGTGCCAGCAGGGTGTCGGGAGGGGCGTCTCGGGAGACCCAGTACTTC. Its translation: CASRVSGGASRETQYF.

This clone has more than one count but fewer than ten. This sequence joins TRBV6-5 and TRBJ1-3; no clear D. CDR1 MNHEY and CDR2 SVGAGI come from the germline V gene. Between the trimmed V and J ends, which lost 1 base and 4 bases, there was a span of 11 bases. There are 15 residues in the CDR3. The CDR3 loop is CASSYYSHAGNTIYF. As DNA, the CDR3 is TGTGCCAGCAGTTACTACAGCCACGCCGGAAACACCATATATTTT.

This clone was found a few times. The rearrangement joins TRBV11-1 to TRBJ1-1; 7 bases fit TRBD1. CDR1 SGHAT and CDR2 FQDESV come from the germline V gene (reference sequence). This CDR3 has 15 residues. Losses at the gene ends were 4 bases for V and 2 bases for J; bases not matched to a gene: 7. Here the CDR3 DNA reads TGTGCCAGCAGCTCTCGTGCAGGGGGAAACACTGAAGCTTTCTTT. This codes for CASSSRAGGNTEAFF.

The chain uses TRBV11-2 and TRBJ1-1; D is unclear. This CDR3 region has 12 residues. Germline-derived CDR1 and CDR2 are SGHAT and FQNNGV. The V and J ends lost 5 bases and 1 base respectively, with 5 bases between them. CDR3 DNA: TGTGCCAGCAGCAAGGGGAACACTGAAGCTTTCTTT. Translated: CASSKGNTEAFF.

The genes are TRBV19 and TRBJ1-2; a weak D match, TRBD1 (5 bases). This CDR3 has 12 residues. Germline V gives CDR1 LNHDA, CDR2 SQIVND (reference sequence). V gave up 2 bases and J gave up 8 bases, with 9 bases separating them. CDR3 protein: CASSISRGGYTF. Here the CDR3 DNA reads TGTGCCAGTAGTATAAGTAGGGGAGGCTACACCTTC.

This clone has more than one count but fewer than ten. The V call is TRBV6-5, the J call TRBJ1-2; D is possibly TRBD1 (5 bases). The CDR3 totals 13 residues. Trimming removed 2 bases from V and 7 bases from J, with 11 bases in between. CDR1 and CDR2 from the germline V gene are MNHEY and SVGAGI. DNA for the CDR3: TGTGCCAGCAGTTACGGCCAGGGCCGTGGCTACACCTTC. This sequence encodes CASSYGQGRGYTF.

CDR3 DNA sequence: TGTGCCAGCAGCTTAAATATTGGCGGGCAGTACTTC. Amino acid sequence: CASSLNIGGQYF. The V gene is TRBV13, the J gene TRBJ2-7; D is uncertain. V was trimmed by 2 bases and J by 9 bases, leaving 11 bases between them. CDR1 is PRHDT and CDR2 is FYEKMQ in the germline V gene (reference sequence). CDR3 length: 12 residues.

The genes are TRBV25-1 and TRBJ1-3, with D perhaps matching TRBD1 (6 bases). V was cut by 3 bases and J by 1 base, with 16 bases left in between. The germline V gene has CDR1 MGHDK and CDR2 SYGVNS. CDR3 length: 17 residues. The CDR3 is CASSDFDRIDSGNTIYF. The CDR3 coding sequence is TGTGCCAGCAGTGATTTCGACAGGATAGATTCTGGAAACACCATATATTTT.

The chain couples TRBV7-2 to TRBJ2-5; 12 bases match TRBD2. CDR1 is SGHTA and CDR2 is FQGNSA in the germline V gene. There are 15 residues in the CDR3. The V and J ends lost 5 bases and 5 bases, in that order; junction bases with no gene match: 6. CDR3 sequence reads: CASSTRLAGAETQYF. CDR3 sequence (DNA): TGTGCCAGCAGCACCAGACTAGCGGGGGCTGAGACCCAGTACTTC.

V gene TRBV11-3 combines with J gene TRBJ2-3; D is possibly TRBD2 (6 bases). This CDR3 spans 17 amino acids. Looked up from germline, CDR1 is SGHNT and CDR2 is YENEEA. The V end lost 0 bases, the J end lost 6 bases, and 19 bases lay between the germline ends. The chain's CDR3 is CASSLDESAARGDTQYF. DNA for the CDR3: TGTGCCAGCAGCTTAGATGAGTCCGCAGCCCGGGGGGATACGCAGTATTTT.

This clone came up a few times. The chain carries TRBV2 and TRBJ1-2; no clear D gene. CDR1 and CDR2 (germline): SNHLY, FYNNEI. V dropped 2 bases and J dropped 8 bases, with 9 bases sitting between them. The length of the CDR3 is 12 residues. For the CDR3, the DNA is TGTGCCAGCAGTGAATTTCGTGGCGGCTACACCTTC. Its translation: CASSEFRGGYTF.

The chain joins TRBV18 to TRBJ2-3; D perhaps matches TRBD2 (5 bases). CDR1 and CDR2 from the germline V gene are KGHSH and LQKENI. The CDR3 runs to 15 residues. Trimming stripped 5 bases from V and 4 bases from J, with 16 bases between. The CDR3 protein is CASSSTSLEADTQYF. The CDR3 region has the DNA TGTGCCAGCTCATCCACTAGTTTGGAGGCAGATACGCAGTATTTT. The entire variable domain, with the rest obtained from reference TRBV18 and TRBJ2-3, is as follows: NAGVMQNPRHLVRRRGQEARLRCSPMKGHSHVYWYRQLPEEGLKFMVYLQKENIIDESGMPKERFSAEFPKEGPSILRIQQVVRGDSAAYFCASSSTSLEADTQYFGPGTRLTVL.

This clone was seen a few times. The chain employs TRBV2 and TRBJ1-3; D possibly corresponds to TRBD1 (6 bases). Trimming pared 6 bases from V and 0 bases from J, leaving 12 bases between. The CDR3 sequence is 15 residues long. Germline loops: CDR1 SNHLY, CDR2 FYNNEI. CDR3 nucleotides: TGTGCCAGCAGCAGGGGACGGCTCTCTGGAAACACCATATATTTT. Translation gives CASSRGRLSGNTIYF. Looking up the rest from reference TRBV2 and TRBJ1-3 gives the full variable domain: EPEVTQTPSHQVTQMGQEVILRCVPISNHLYFYWYRQILGQKVEFLVSFYNNEISEKSEIFDDQFSVERPDGSNFTLKIRSTKLEDSAMYFCASSRGRLSGNTIYFGEGSWLTVV.